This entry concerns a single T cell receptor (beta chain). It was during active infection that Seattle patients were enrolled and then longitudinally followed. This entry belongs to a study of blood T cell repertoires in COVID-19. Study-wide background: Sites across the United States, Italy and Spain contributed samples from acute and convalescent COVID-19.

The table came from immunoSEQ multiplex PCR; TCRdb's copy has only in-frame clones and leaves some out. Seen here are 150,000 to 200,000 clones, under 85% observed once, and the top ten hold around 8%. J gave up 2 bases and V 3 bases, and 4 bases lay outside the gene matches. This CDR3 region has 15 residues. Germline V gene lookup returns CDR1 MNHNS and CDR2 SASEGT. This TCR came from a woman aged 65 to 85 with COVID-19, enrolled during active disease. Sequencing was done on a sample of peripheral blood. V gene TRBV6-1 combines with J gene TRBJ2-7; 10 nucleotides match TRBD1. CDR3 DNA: TGTGCCAGCAGTGATGTTGGGACAGGGGCCTACGAGCAGTACTTC. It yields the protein CASSDVGTGAYEQYF.